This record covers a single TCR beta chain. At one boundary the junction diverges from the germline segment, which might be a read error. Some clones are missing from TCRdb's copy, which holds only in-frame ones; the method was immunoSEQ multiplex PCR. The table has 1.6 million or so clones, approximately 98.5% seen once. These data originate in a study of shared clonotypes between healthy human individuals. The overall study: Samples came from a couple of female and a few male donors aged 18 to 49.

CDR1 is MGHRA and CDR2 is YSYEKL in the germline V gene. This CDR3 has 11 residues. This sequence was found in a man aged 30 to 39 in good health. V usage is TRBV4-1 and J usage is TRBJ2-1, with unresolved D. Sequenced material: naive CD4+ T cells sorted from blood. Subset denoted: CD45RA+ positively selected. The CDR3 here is CASSQGLDRLF. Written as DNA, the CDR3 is TGCGCCAGCAGCCAAGGCCTAGATCGGCTCTTC.